Following are 5 T cell receptor beta chains from one sample sequenced in a study of blood T cell repertoires in COVID-19. The repertoire was sequenced with immunoSEQ multiplex PCR; TCRdb's copy has only in-frame clones and lacks some. The sample contains some 49,000 clones, about nine tenths of which appear only once. The sequencing sample was made of peripheral blood. These receptor sequences come from a man in his sixties or seventies with active COVID-19.

The chain joins TRBV6-5 to TRBJ2-3; D gene unclear. From germline, CDR1 is MNHEY and CDR2 SVGAGI. There are 14 residues in the CDR3. With 0 bases removed from V and 3 bases from J, the gap between germline ends came to 7 bases. The DNA of the CDR3 is TGTGCCAGCAGTTACTCTTCCAGAACAGATACGCAGTATTTT. Encoded protein: CASSYSSRTDTQYF.

Regarding this clone: Other nucleotide sequences in the sample specify the same CDR3. The chain links TRBV24-1 to TRBJ1-5; 7 nucleotides agree with TRBD1. Germline assignment: CDR1 KGHDR and CDR2 SFDVKD. The CDR3 covers 15 residues. Trimming cost V 4 bases and J 4 bases; bases outside gene matches: 6. The CDR3 DNA reads TGTGCCACCAGTGACCCCCGGACAGGTAATCAGCCCCAGCATTTT. Translating it yields CATSDPRTGNQPQHF.

The chain uses TRBV5-1 and TRBJ2-3; the match to TRBD2 covers 7 bases. Germline V gene lookup returns CDR1 SGHRS and CDR2 YFSETQ. Trimming at V came to 2 bases and at J to 6 bases, leaving 9 bases not matched to a gene. This CDR3 contains 15 residues. The CDR3 is CASSLMAGVGDTQYF. The CDR3 DNA follows: TGCGCCAGCAGCTTAATGGCGGGAGTGGGGGATACGCAGTATTTT. The complete variable domain, with remaining parts taken from reference TRBV5-1 and TRBJ2-3, reads KAGVTQTPRYLIKTRGQQVTLSCSPISGHRSVSWYQQTPGQGLQFLFEYFSETQRNKGNFPGRFSGRQFSNSRSEMNVSTLELGDSALYLCASSLMAGVGDTQYFGPGTRLTVL.

The rearrangement uses TRBV7-9 and TRBJ2-7; 8 positions agree with TRBD2. The germline V gene has CDR1 SEHNR and CDR2 FQNEAQ (reference sequence). CDR3 length: 16 amino acids. The V gene end was trimmed by 3 bases and the J gene end by 3 bases; junction bases not matched to a gene: 10. CDR3 residues: CASSFNSGTRHYEQYF. CDR3 coding DNA: TGTGCCAGCAGCTTTAATAGCGGGACCAGACACTACGAGCAGTACTTC. The variable domain in full, with the rest retrieved from reference TRBV7-9 and TRBJ2-7, is DTGVSQNPRHKITKRGQNVTFRCDPISEHNRLYWYRQTLGQGPEFLTYFQNEAQLEKSRLLSDRFSAERPKGSFSTLEIQRTEQGDSAMYLCASSFNSGTRHYEQYFGPGTRLTVT.

The J gene is TRBJ2-2, the V gene TRBV5-1; 7 nucleotides agree with TRBD1. Per the germline V gene, CDR1 is SGHRS and CDR2 is YFSETQ. V was clipped by 6 bases and J by 7 bases; unmatched bases: 12. This CDR3 contains 15 residues. CDR3 in amino acids: CASTDSTGDGGELFF. CDR3 in DNA: TGCGCCAGCACCGACTCCACAGGGGATGGCGGGGAGCTGTTTTTT.